A single sample gave rise to the 28 T cell receptor beta chains below, sequenced in a study of blood T cells in healthy people across ages. The second PCR ran roughly 6 to 11 cycles with a sample-barcoded 5' primer and J-beta primers. MiXCR, applied by TCRdb to the 5' RACE reads, yields one record per CDR3 protein. In the table there are hundreds of thousands of distinct CDR3 sequences, more than 25% of which are singletons. Sequencing was done on a sample of blood. Receptors were obtained from a woman aged 80 or over in good health.

This clonotype was seen at least ten times. CDR3 DNA: TGTGCCAGCAGTGGCTCCTACGAGCAGTACTTC. Protein sequence: CASSGSYEQYF. The chain employs TRBV6-6 and TRBJ2-7, with D unresolved. Trimming shortened V by 5 bases and J by 0 bases, and 2 bases separated the two germline ends. CDR1 is MNHNY and CDR2 is SVGAGI in the germline V gene (reference sequence). This CDR3 is 11 amino acids long.

The sample holds a few counts of this clonotype. The chain is built from TRBV28 and TRBJ1-2, with D tentatively TRBD1 (6 bases). The CDR3 is 16 residues long. Germline values: CDR1 MDHEN, CDR2 SYDVKM. V lost 6 bases and J lost 2, with 19 bases in between. For the CDR3, the DNA is TGTGCCAGCAGGCATCCCCTTGGGGGGGCGAACTATGGCTACACCTTC. Translated, it gives CASRHPLGGANYGYTF.

The V and J genes are TRBV7-8 and TRBJ2-1, with D tentatively TRBD1 (6 bases). Germline-derived CDR1 and CDR2 are SGHVS and FQNEAQ. The CDR3 is 16 residues long. Trimming took 0 bases from V and 6 from J, leaving 15 bases between them. CDR3 coding DNA: TGTGCCAGCAGCTTAGCAACAGGGTACTATGGCAATGAGCAGTTCTTC. This codes for CASSLATGYYGNEQFF.

A few counts support this clonotype. The chain is built from TRBV20-1 and TRBJ1-1; 7 bases are shared with TRBD1. This CDR3 has 12 residues. Germline assignment: CDR1 DFQATT and CDR2 SNEGSKA (reference sequence). V dropped 6 bases and J dropped 3; count of bases not matched to a gene: 4. This CDR3 reads CSAPDRDTEAFF. CDR3 DNA sequence: TGCAGTGCCCCAGACAGGGACACTGAAGCTTTCTTT.

This clonotype turned up a few times. Being one base from a much bigger clone, this may be a read error. This CDR3 reads CASSVGGRSSYNEQYF. The CDR3 region has the DNA TGTGCCAGCAGTGTCGGCGGGAGGAGCTCCTACAATGAGCAGTACTTC. The chain couples TRBV6-6 to TRBJ2-1, with 8 bases aligning to TRBD2. The end of the DNA aligns better with TRBJ2-7, so the J call may be wrong. CDR1 and CDR2 from the germline V gene are MNHNY and SVGAGI (reference sequence). The CDR3 loop spans 16 amino acids.

This clonotype was found a few times. The V and J genes are TRBV28 and TRBJ2-3, with TRBD2 matching 9 bases. Germline CDR1 MDHEN, CDR2 SYDVKM. This CDR3 has 18 amino acids. J gave up 2 bases and V 1 base, and 10 bases lay outside the gene matches. The CDR3: CASSLFPAAGGFTDTQYF. In nucleotides, the CDR3 is TGTGCCAGCAGTTTATTCCCTGCTGCGGGGGGGTTCACAGATACGCAGTATTTT.

The chain links TRBV29-1 to TRBJ2-3, with no clear D. The CDR3 has 10 amino acids. Germline V gene lookup returns CDR1 SQVTM and CDR2 ANQGSEA. V gave up 5 bases and J gave up 6 bases, with 6 bases separating them. CDR3 loop: CSVRQDTQYF. The CDR3 DNA sequence: TGCAGCGTTCGGCAGGATACGCAGTATTTT.

This chain links TRBV28 with TRBJ2-1, with a weak D call TRBD1 (6 bases). Judging by the DNA end, TRBJ2-7 fits better; the J call may be wrong. The CDR3 loop spans 14 amino acids. Germline values: CDR1 MDHEN, CDR2 SYDVKM. This CDR3 is CASTQGSHHYEQYF. In nucleotides, the CDR3 is TGTGCCAGCACCCAGGGGTCGCACCACTACGAGCAGTACTTC.

This clonotype was counted ten times or more. A much larger clone lies one base from this, so it may be a read error. The V gene is TRBV24-1, the J gene TRBJ2-3; D unclear. The germline V gene has CDR1 KGHDR and CDR2 SFDVKD. The CDR3 spans 12 residues. Trimming removed 0 bases from V and 5 bases from J, with 2 bases in between. The CDR3: CATSDLLDTQYF. The DNA of the CDR3 is TGTGCCACCAGTGATTTGCTAGATACGCAGTATTTT.

This chain uses TRBV16 with TRBJ2-5; D is possibly TRBD1 or TRBD2 (5 bases each). V shed 1 base and J shed 4 bases, with 13 bases lying between them. CDR1 is KGHSY, CDR2 FQNENV, per germline. This CDR3 spans 15 amino acids. CDR3 DNA: TGTGCCAGCAGCCAATTGATGGGACCTGGAGAGACCCAGTACTTC. Translated, it gives CASSQLMGPGETQYF.

V gene TRBV2 combines with J gene TRBJ2-3; 10 positions agree with TRBD2. The trim removed 4 bases at V and 2 bases at J, leaving 15 bases unmatched. The CDR3 sequence is 19 residues long. The V gene's germline CDR1 is SNHLY and CDR2 FYNNEI. As DNA, the CDR3 is TGTGCCAGCAGTGCCCGTCCTTTTGTAGCGGGGGGTTACACAGATACGCAGTATTTT. It yields the protein CASSARPFVAGGYTDTQYF. The variable domain in full, completed from reference TRBV2 and TRBJ2-3, reads EPEVTQTPSHQVTQMGQEVILRCVPISNHLYFYWYRQILGQKVEFLVSFYNNEISEKSEIFDDQFSVERPDGSNFTLKIRSTKLEDSAMYFCASSARPFVAGGYTDTQYFGPGTRLTVL.

Only a few counts were recorded for this clonotype. Given the absence of the conserved phenylalanine or tryptophan at the CDR3 end, a read error is likely. The chain joins TRBV6-1 to TRBJ2-3; D might be TRBD1 (6 bases). This CDR3 has 14 residues. Deletions cut 6 bases from V and 2 bases from J, with 12 bases between. Germline V gene sequence: CDR1 MNHNS, CDR2 SASEGT. The CDR3 DNA reads TGTGCCAGCAGAGGGGGAGAATTCACAGATACGCAGTATTTG. This gives the protein CASRGGEFTDTQYL.

The gene calls are TRBV11-2 and TRBJ2-2; D call uncertain. Germline CDR1 reads SGHAT; CDR2 reads FQNNGV. CDR3 size: 17 residues. V was pared by 1 base and J by 1 base, with 13 bases between. The CDR3 here is CASSLVGWQVNTGELFF. The CDR3 coding sequence is TGTGCCAGCAGCTTAGTAGGGTGGCAGGTGAACACCGGGGAGCTGTTTTTT.

The rearrangement joins TRBV5-1 to TRBJ1-4; tentative D call: TRBD1 (6 bases). With 0 bases removed from V and 3 bases from J, the gap between germline ends came to 9 bases. This CDR3 contains 15 residues. Germline values: CDR1 SGHRS, CDR2 YFSETQ. The CDR3 reads CASSLEQGSNEKLFF. The CDR3 DNA sequence: TGCGCCAGCAGCTTGGAACAGGGTTCTAATGAAAAACTGTTTTTT.

This clonotype has just a few counts. The V and J genes are TRBV30 and TRBJ2-5; 8 positions match TRBD2. The length of the CDR3 is 12 residues. Trimming removed 8 bases from V and 0 bases from J; junction bases left unmatched: 2. Per germline, CDR1 GTSNPN and CDR2 SVGIG (reference sequence). In nucleotides, the CDR3 is TGTGCCCGGGGGGGACACCAAGAGACCCAGTACTTC. It encodes CARGGHQETQYF. Based on the CDR3 plus reference TRBV30 and TRBJ2-5, the full variable domain is SQTIHQWPATLVQPVGSPLSLECTVEGTSNPNLYWYRQAAGRGLQLLFYSVGIGQISSEVPQNLSASRPQDRQFILSSKKLLLSDSGFYLCARGGHQETQYFGPGTRLLVL.

This clonotype is a singleton in its sample. V usage is TRBV3-1 and J usage is TRBJ2-7; the D call may be TRBD1 or TRBD2 (5 bases each). The ends were cut back, 3 bases at V and 5 bases at J, with 14 bases in the middle. The CDR3 sequence is 14 residues long. The germline gives CDR1 LGHDT, CDR2 YNNKEL (reference sequence). CDR3 region: CASSHGQGVNEQYF. The DNA for the CDR3 is TGTGCCAGCAGCCATGGGCAGGGAGTCAACGAGCAGTACTTC.

This clonotype was recorded at least ten times. A much larger clone lies a single base off, so this may be a read error. This rearrangement joins TRBV20-1 to TRBJ2-2; a weak D match, TRBD2 (5 bases). There are 13 residues in the CDR3. Germline CDR1 and CDR2: DFQATT and SNEGSKA (reference sequence). The CDR3 spells CSARTANTGERFF. The CDR3 nucleotides read TGCAGTGCCAGGACGGCGAACACCGGGGAGCGGTTTTTT.

V usage is TRBV10-3 and J usage is TRBJ2-1; the D is unclear. V was clipped by 0 bases and J by 4 bases, with 13 bases between them. The germline V gene has CDR1 ENHRY and CDR2 SYGVKD. This CDR3 spans 16 amino acids. CDR3 region: CAISESVALMYNEQFF. CDR3 nucleotide sequence: TGTGCCATCAGTGAGTCGGTGGCTTTAATGTACAATGAGCAGTTCTTC.

Remarks on this clonotype: This may stem from a read error, because a much larger clone lies one nucleotide away. The CDR3 loop reads CASSQGAGRNYGYTF. As DNA, the CDR3 is TGCGCCAGCAGCCAAGGCGCCGGACGGAACTATGGCTACACCTTC. The chain carries TRBV4-3 and TRBJ1-2; D is unclear. Trimming removed 1 base at V and 2 bases at J, with 11 bases between. Looked up from germline, CDR1 is LGHNA and CDR2 is YSLEER. This CDR3 has 15 amino acids.

This clonotype came up a few times. The chain couples TRBV14 to TRBJ1-1, with D hard to call. This CDR3 is 13 amino acids long. The germline gives CDR1 SGHDN, CDR2 FVKESK. V shed 5 bases and J shed 7 bases, with 14 bases lying between them. The CDR3 bases are TGTGCCAGCAGCTCTGACCTCGGCCGTGAAGCTTTCTTT. Amino acid sequence: CASSSDLGREAFF.

In its sample, this clonotype was seen many times. The rearrangement links TRBV7-2 to TRBJ2-7, with unresolved D. V shed 1 base and J shed 2 bases, with 12 bases lying between them. Germline CDR1 is SGHTA and CDR2 is FQGNSA. The CDR3 runs to 15 residues. CDR3 nucleotide sequence: TGTGCCAGCAGCTTAGGTTCAGGTCGCACCTACGAGCAGTACTTC. The encoded protein is CASSLGSGRTYEQYF.

This rearrangement joins TRBV7-8 to TRBJ1-5; tentatively, D is TRBD1 (5 bases). Germline CDR1 is SGHVS and CDR2 is FQNEAQ. V dropped 4 bases and J dropped 4 bases, with 20 bases sitting between them. The CDR3 runs to 17 residues. The CDR3 bases are TGTGCCAGCAGCTCCGCTCGGGCAGGGAGGACAAATCAGCCCCAGCATTTT. Its protein is CASSSARAGRTNQPQHF.

This clonotype was counted a few times. The chain couples TRBV11-2 to TRBJ2-3; no firm D call. CDR3 length equals 14 residues. The germline gives CDR1 SGHAT, CDR2 FQNNGV. V was clipped by 2 bases and J by 4 bases, with 10 bases between them. CDR3 amino acids: CASSLPVIPDTQYF. CDR3 sequence (DNA): TGTGCCAGCAGCTTACCCGTTATCCCAGATACGCAGTATTTT.

As concerns this clonotype: A read error may be the cause here, since a much bigger clone is one base away. The gene calls are TRBV3-1 and TRBJ1-1; maybe TRBD1 (6 bases). The CDR3 covers 18 residues. Germline loops: CDR1 LGHDT, CDR2 YNNKEL (reference sequence). This CDR3 reads CASSQGAVWGQTRGEVFF. In DNA form, the CDR3 reads TGTGCCAGCAGCCAAGGTGCAGTGTGGGGTCAAACCAGGGGCGAAGTTTTCTTT.

This clonotype was counted ten times or more. The chain joins TRBV7-2 to TRBJ2-1; D gene uncertain. V was pared by 3 bases and J by 5 bases, with 11 bases between. From germline, CDR1 is SGHTA and CDR2 FQGNSA. This CDR3 has 14 amino acids. The CDR3 spells CASSFSWANNEQFF. CDR3 DNA: TGTGCCAGCAGCTTTTCGTGGGCGAACAATGAGCAGTTCTTC.

The sample holds a few counts of this clonotype. J is TRBJ2-5 and V is TRBV7-9; D uncertain. Per the germline V gene, CDR1 is SEHNR and CDR2 is FQNEAQ (reference sequence). V was pared by 2 bases and J by 1 base, with 14 bases between. This CDR3 region has 16 residues. The CDR3 region is CASSLWVGPAQETQYF. CDR3 nucleotides: TGTGCCAGCAGCTTATGGGTTGGCCCGGCCCAAGAGACCCAGTACTTC.

This sequence joins TRBV12-3 or TRBV12-4 and TRBJ2-7, with D uncertain. This CDR3 is 14 amino acids long. Deletions cut 3 bases from V and 1 base from J, with 10 bases between. As DNA, the CDR3 is TGTGCCAGCAGTTTGATTGAAGAATCCTACGAGCAGTACTTC. It translates to CASSLIEESYEQYF.

In regard to this clonotype: A read error is possible here, since a much larger clone lies one base away. This chain connects TRBV6-5 to TRBJ2-5, with D uncertain. The J call is in doubt because the DNA end fits TRBJ2-7 better. The CDR3 length is 17 residues. CDR1 is MNHEY and CDR2 is SVGAGI in the germline V gene. The CDR3 loop is CAGSYSVGSVGSHEQYF. The DNA of the CDR3 is TGTGCCGGCAGTTACTCGGTAGGGTCAGTCGGTAGCCACGAGCAGTACTTC.